Presented here are 32 T cell receptor beta chains from one specimen sequenced in a study of blood T cell repertoires in COVID-19. The table came from immunoSEQ multiplex PCR; TCRdb's copy has only in-frame clones and leaves some out. This table holds fewer than 300,000 clones, 84% found once. Sequencing input: peripheral blood. Every receptor here comes from a human donor in a cohort sampled during active COVID-19.

Here the CDR3 reads CASSFSSSTGELFF. CDR3 coding DNA: TGTGCCAGCAGTTTTAGTAGTAGCACCGGGGAGCTGTTTTTT. This chain joins TRBV11-2 and TRBJ2-2; no definite D call. From germline, CDR1 is SGHAT and CDR2 FQNNGV. CDR3 length equals 14 residues. Trimming pared 6 bases from V and 4 bases from J, leaving 12 bases between.

The chain uses TRBV2 and TRBJ1-2; tentatively, D is TRBD1 (5 bases). The CDR3 covers 13 residues. CDR1 is SNHLY, CDR2 FYNNEI, per germline. Between the trimmed V and J ends, which lost 3 bases and 5 bases, there was a span of 10 bases. This chain's CDR3 is CASSDLRVYGYTF. The CDR3 DNA reads TGTGCCAGCAGTGATCTCAGGGTATATGGCTACACCTTC.

The rearrangement joins TRBV6-5 to TRBJ2-5; a possible D gene is TRBD1 (5 bases). V was trimmed by 5 bases and J by 4 bases, leaving 14 bases between them. This CDR3 comprises 14 residues. Germline CDR1 reads MNHEY; CDR2 reads SVGAGI. CDR3 loop: CASSPWGQVETQYF. DNA of the CDR3: TGTGCCAGCAGTCCTTGGGGCCAGGTAGAGACCCAGTACTTC.

The chain has TRBV4-2 and TRBJ1-1, with TRBD1 identical over 7 bases. Germline values: CDR1 LGHNA, CDR2 YNFKEQ. The CDR3 contains 15 residues. Losses at the gene ends were 0 bases for V and 7 bases for J; bases not matched to a gene: 8. CDR3 nucleotides: TGTGCCAGCAGCCAAGACAGGGGGATTCCTTTTGAAGCTTTCTTT. Translating gives CASSQDRGIPFEAFF.

The chain links TRBV7-9 to TRBJ1-1; 9 bases line up with TRBD1. Germline lookup yields CDR1 SEHNR and CDR2 FQNEAQ (reference sequence). This CDR3 region has 15 residues. With 5 bases clipped from V and 1 base from J, the junction kept 5 bases outside the gene matches. Written as DNA, the CDR3 is TGTGCCAGCAGCGTATCGGGACAGGGGAACACTGAAGCTTTCTTT. Amino acid sequence: CASSVSGQGNTEAFF.

This chain joins TRBV28 and TRBJ1-4; 8 bases match TRBD1. The germline V gene encodes CDR1 MDHEN and CDR2 SYDVKM. Trimming took 2 bases from V and 7 from J; bases not matched to a gene: 6. The length of the CDR3 is 15 residues. The CDR3 protein is CASSLPTGDGEKLFF. The CDR3 bases are TGTGCCAGCAGTTTACCGACAGGGGATGGTGAAAAACTGTTTTTT.

This CDR3 reads CASSPGHRQETQYF. CDR3 coding DNA: TGTGCCAGCAGCCCTGGACACCGCCAAGAGACCCAGTACTTC. The chain recombines TRBV11-1 with TRBJ2-5, with D perhaps TRBD1 (5 bases). Trimming pared 5 bases from V and 1 base from J, leaving 11 bases between. This CDR3 comprises 14 residues. The germline V gene encodes CDR1 SGHAT and CDR2 FQDESV (reference sequence). The entire variable domain, with the rest obtained from reference TRBV11-1 and TRBJ2-5, is as follows: EAEVAQSPRYKITEKSQAVAFWCDPISGHATLYWYRQILGQGPELLVQFQDESVVDDSQLPKDRFSAERLKGVDSTLKIQPAELGDSAMYLCASSPGHRQETQYFGPGTRLLVL.

This chain uses TRBV13 with TRBJ2-2; the match to TRBD1 covers 7 bases. CDR3 length: 15 residues. CDR1 and CDR2 from the germline V gene are PRHDT and FYEKMQ (reference sequence). V trimming: 5 bases; J trimming: 6 bases; junction bases outside the gene matches: 9. CDR3 in amino acids: CASSARDRLSGELFF. CDR3 in DNA: TGTGCCAGCAGCGCCCGGGACAGATTGTCCGGGGAGCTGTTTTTT.

The CDR3 protein is CATTQVNSYEQYF. DNA for the CDR3: TGTGCCACCACGCAGGTCAACTCCTACGAGCAGTACTTC. The chain carries TRBV6-5 and TRBJ2-7; D gene ambiguous. V was pared by 10 bases and J by 0 bases, with 13 bases between. The CDR3 covers 13 residues. Germline lookup yields CDR1 MNHEY and CDR2 SVGAGI.

The gene calls are TRBV20-1 and TRBJ2-1; D is possibly TRBD1 (6 bases). Trimming removed 3 bases at V and 3 bases at J, with 12 bases between. The CDR3 length is 14 residues. Germline V gene sequence: CDR1 DFQATT, CDR2 SNEGSKA (reference sequence). The CDR3 DNA is TGCAGTGCTAGTCCTGGACAGCTCTACAATGAGCAGTTCTTC. Its protein product is CSASPGQLYNEQFF.

The V call is TRBV27, the J call TRBJ2-5, with 8 bases matching TRBD2. V trimming: 5 bases; J trimming: 5 bases; junction bases outside the gene matches: 16. There are 17 residues in the CDR3. CDR1 is MNHEY, CDR2 SMNVEV, per germline (reference sequence). The DNA of the CDR3 is TGTGCCAGCAGTCCCGGGGTAGCGGGGAGCCTGGGGGAGACCCAGTACTTC. It yields the protein CASSPGVAGSLGETQYF.

Note on this clone: The junction shows a germline mismatch at one end, possibly a read error. This chain joins TRBV12-3 or TRBV12-4 and TRBJ2-7; TRBD2 matches 8 bases. CDR3 size: 11 residues. In DNA, the CDR3 is TGTGCCAGCAGTTTATTTTCGGGACTAGTTTTC. Translating it yields CASSLFSGLVF.

The rearrangement links TRBV29-1 to TRBJ1-1; 9 bases fit TRBD1. The ends lost 5 bases at V and 4 bases at J; junction bases unmatched: 11. CDR3 length equals 15 residues. The germline gives CDR1 SQVTM, CDR2 ANQGSEA. CDR3 protein: CSVRDRVFSSTEAFF. In nucleotides, the CDR3 is TGCAGCGTTAGGGACAGGGTCTTTTCTAGCACTGAAGCTTTCTTT.

V and J are TRBV20-1 and TRBJ2-7; 10 bases align to TRBD1. Germline V gene sequence: CDR1 DFQATT, CDR2 SNEGSKA (reference sequence). The CDR3 has 11 amino acids. V lost 5 bases, J lost 5 bases, and 0 bases stayed unmatched. CDR3 protein: CSADRGHEQYF. In nucleotides, the CDR3 is TGCAGTGCTGACAGGGGGCACGAGCAGTACTTC.

The rearrangement links TRBV27 to TRBJ2-7; 9 bases fit TRBD2. The CDR3 totals 12 residues. V trimming: 8 bases; J trimming: 3 bases; junction bases outside the gene matches: 2. The germline V gene has CDR1 MNHEY and CDR2 SMNVEV (reference sequence). The CDR3 loop reads CASGGGGYEQYF. The CDR3 DNA is TGTGCCAGCGGCGGGGGGGGCTACGAGCAGTACTTC.

CDR3 in amino acids: CASSFRGRGSYNEQFF. CDR3 DNA sequence: TGTGCCAGCAGCTTTAGGGGGCGCGGGTCCTACAATGAGCAGTTCTTC. V gene TRBV5-6 combines with J gene TRBJ2-1; 7 positions agree with TRBD1. The CDR3 is 16 residues long. Germline CDR1 is SGHDT and CDR2 is YYEEEE. With V trimmed by 2 bases and J by 1 base, 6 bases remained unmatched.

This chain uses TRBV2 with TRBJ2-7; D may be TRBD2 (6 bases). This CDR3 has 13 amino acids. Trimming took off 7 bases at V and 2 bases at J, with 12 bases between the two ends. CDR1 is SNHLY and CDR2 is FYNNEI in the germline V gene. CDR3 protein: CASKTGEPYEQYF. The CDR3 nucleotides are TGTGCCAGCAAGACGGGGGAACCCTACGAGCAGTACTTC.

The V call is TRBV5-1, the J call TRBJ2-3; no definite D call. V dropped 0 bases and J dropped 3 bases, with 8 bases sitting between them. CDR1 is SGHRS, CDR2 YFSETQ, per germline. The CDR3 spans 14 residues. The CDR3 here is CASSLGYMTDTQYF. CDR3 DNA: TGCGCCAGCAGCTTGGGTTATATGACAGATACGCAGTATTTT.

This clone was detected only once. The rearrangement joins TRBV5-1 to TRBJ2-1, with D possibly TRBD2 on 5 matching bases. The CDR3 is made up of 15 amino acids. V dropped 4 bases and J dropped 0 bases, with 11 bases sitting between them. Germline V lookup: CDR1 SGHRS, CDR2 YFSETQ. The chain's CDR3 is CASSLLGSSYNEQFF. CDR3 sequence (DNA): TGCGCCAGCAGCCTCTTGGGGAGCTCCTACAATGAGCAGTTCTTC.

This chain uses TRBV4-2 with TRBJ1-2; 10 nucleotides line up with TRBD1. The J segment lost 7 bases and the V segment lost 4 bases, leaving 9 bases of the junction unmatched. CDR1 is LGHNA, CDR2 YNFKEQ, per germline. This CDR3 spans 15 amino acids. CDR3 residues: CASSPPGQGKGGYTF. The CDR3 DNA reads TGTGCCAGCAGCCCCCCGGGACAGGGGAAGGGTGGCTACACCTTC.

The chain has TRBV7-2 and TRBJ2-5; 7 nucleotides match TRBD1. The V gene end was trimmed by 5 bases and the J gene end by 2 bases; junction bases not matched to a gene: 2. The germline V gene has CDR1 SGHTA and CDR2 FQGNSA. The CDR3 contains 13 residues. CDR3 bases: TGTGCCAGCAGCGGACAGGTACAAGAGACCCAGTACTTC. Translated, it gives CASSGQVQETQYF.

The J gene is TRBJ1-2, the V gene TRBV20-1; 7 nucleotides align to TRBD1. The CDR3 is 11 residues long. The trim removed 6 bases at V and 7 bases at J, leaving 5 bases unmatched. The germline V gene has CDR1 DFQATT and CDR2 SNEGSKA (reference sequence). The CDR3 DNA reads TGCAGTGCCGCGACAGGGTTTGGCTACACCTTC. Translated, it gives CSAATGFGYTF.

This chain connects TRBV7-6 to TRBJ2-2, with 7 bases fitting TRBD2. The CDR3 length is 14 residues. CDR1 and CDR2 from the germline V gene are SGHVS and FNYEAQ. After removal of 7 bases from V and 5 bases from J, the junction contained 7 bases not matched to a gene. CDR3 nucleotides: TGTGCCAGCAAGGGCGGGAGCCATACCGGGGAGCTGTTTTTT. Amino acid sequence: CASKGGSHTGELFF. Filled out from reference TRBV7-6 and TRBJ2-2, the complete variable domain reads GAGVSQSPRYKVTKRGQDVALRCDPISGHVSLYWYRQALGQGPEFLTYFNYEAQQDKSGLPNDRFSAERPEGSISTLTIQRTEQRDSAMYRCASKGGSHTGELFFGEGSRLTVL.

This chain joins TRBV7-8 and TRBJ2-7, with 7 positions matching TRBD2. The trim removed 1 base at V and 5 bases at J, leaving 14 bases unmatched. This CDR3 contains 17 residues. Germline lookup yields CDR1 SGHVS and CDR2 FQNEAQ. The CDR3: CASSLEQGSGLIHEQYF. The CDR3 region has the DNA TGTGCCAGCAGCTTAGAACAAGGTAGCGGGTTAATCCACGAGCAGTACTTC.

CDR3 protein: CASSISGTGNQPQHF. CDR3 in DNA: TGTGCCAGCAGTATATCCGGGACAGGGAATCAGCCCCAGCATTTT. The J gene is TRBJ1-5, the V gene TRBV28; 9 bases agree with TRBD1. The CDR3 is 15 amino acids. Germline CDR1 reads MDHEN; CDR2 reads SYDVKM. The ends lost 5 bases at V and 4 bases at J; junction bases unmatched: 6.

The chain employs TRBV6-6 and TRBJ1-5, with D possibly matching TRBD1 (5 bases). With 5 bases removed from V and 0 bases from J, the gap between germline ends came to 20 bases. The CDR3 extends over 18 amino acids. CDR1 is MNHNY, CDR2 SVGAGI, per germline (reference sequence). The CDR3 bases are TGTGCCAGCAGTCCGAGAGGGGTGGGGGGATATAGCAATCAGCCCCAGCATTTT. Its protein is CASSPRGVGGYSNQPQHF.

The chain recombines TRBV7-2 with TRBJ1-3; D might be TRBD1 (5 bases). Germline CDR1 reads SGHTA; CDR2 reads FQGNSA. The CDR3 runs to 15 residues. With 5 bases removed from V and 0 bases from J, the gap between germline ends came to 11 bases. The CDR3 nucleotides read TGTGCCAGCAGCCAGAACAGGATCTCTGGAAACACCATATATTTT. Translated: CASSQNRISGNTIYF.

The chain has TRBV15 and TRBJ1-6; 8 nucleotides agree with TRBD1. Germline V gene lookup returns CDR1 LNHNV and CDR2 YYDKDF (reference sequence). This CDR3 contains 14 residues. Trimming removed 5 bases from V and 7 bases from J; junction bases left unmatched: 4. CDR3 coding DNA: TGTGCCACCAGCGAGCGACAGGGGAATTCACCCCTCCACTTT. Translated, it gives CATSERQGNSPLHF. The variable domain in full, completed from reference TRBV15 and TRBJ1-6, reads DAMVIQNPRYQVTQFGKPVTLSCSQTLNHNVMYWYQQKSSQAPKLLFHYYDKDFNNEADTPDNFQSRRPNTSFCFLDIRSPGLGDTAMYLCATSERQGNSPLHFGNGTRLTVT.

The chain joins TRBV29-1 to TRBJ2-7; possible D gene TRBD1, 7 bases. There are 13 residues in the CDR3. The germline gives CDR1 SQVTM, CDR2 ANQGSEA. Trimming took 5 bases from V and 7 from J, leaving 18 bases between them. CDR3 sequence reads: CSVQEGAPPEQYF. The DNA of the CDR3 is TGCAGCGTTCAGGAGGGGGCGCCCCCTGAGCAGTACTTC.

The rearrangement links TRBV19 to TRBJ1-2, with 7 bases fitting TRBD1. The CDR3 length is 13 residues. V lost 10 bases and J lost 5; bases outside the gene matches: 10. The germline gives CDR1 LNHDA, CDR2 SQIVND (reference sequence). This CDR3 is CATQTGTAYGYTF. CDR3 nucleotides: TGTGCCACCCAGACCGGGACAGCATATGGCTACACCTTC.

The chain recombines TRBV18 with TRBJ2-7, with 7 bases that match TRBD2. The V gene's germline CDR1 is KGHSH and CDR2 LQKENI. With 3 bases clipped from V and 3 bases from J, the junction kept 5 bases outside the gene matches. The CDR3 covers 14 residues. Written as DNA, the CDR3 is TGTGCCAGCTCACCGTCCGGGACTAACTACGAGCAGTACTTC. Its translation is CASSPSGTNYEQYF.

Regarding this clone: The same CDR3 is also encoded by other DNA sequences in this sample. The gene calls are TRBV3-1 (or the pseudogene TRBV3-2) and TRBJ2-1; 16 nucleotides agree with TRBD2. Germline loops: CDR1 LGHDT, CDR2 YNNKEL (reference sequence). The CDR3 is 16 amino acids. V shed 4 bases, J shed 4 bases, and the junction held 1 base outside the gene matches. The CDR3 region is CASSPGLAGGYNEQFF. The CDR3, as DNA: TGTGCCAGCAGCCCGGGACTAGCGGGGGGGTACAATGAGCAGTTCTTC.